This T cell receptor (beta chain) originates from a study of T cells after posttransplantation cyclophosphamide. Study-level findings and limits: Tissue-infiltrating T cells from skin or gut overlapped little with blood T cells. Donor CD8+ memory clones often dominated recipient blood repertoires at later times. Recipient CMV seropositivity and CMV reactivation strongly tracked TRB clonality.

Cyclophosphamide on days +3 and +4 followed busulfan-fludarabine conditioning and a marrow graft. The germline V and J ends were trimmed by 7 bases and 1 base, with 16 bases remaining between them. Germline V CDR1 and CDR2: LNHDA, SQIVND (reference sequence). CDR3 length: 15 residues. For this clone: As yet, its antigen is unknown.

Some clones are missing from TCRdb's copy, which holds only in-frame ones; the method was immunoSEQ multiplex PCR. The table includes approximately 20,000 clones, approximately 86% detected once. The clonotype was recovered from a female patient in her 40s who received an allogeneic stem cell transplant from a related donor, was CMV-positive, and had no GVHD. The graft donor may have given rise to some T cells. The rearrangement joins TRBV19 to TRBJ1-1; TRBD1 might be the D (5 bases). The specimen comprised PBMCs, sampled after allogeneic stem cell transplant with posttransplant cyclophosphamide. In DNA form, the CDR3 reads TGTGCCAGTAACCCGGGGGGGGGATCGAACACTGAAGCTTTCTTT. This gives the protein CASNPGGGSNTEAFF.